This TCR beta chain was identified in a study of identical twins. Broader study findings: Out-of-frame alpha sequences that twins shared showed excess low generation probability. One should note that invariant MAIT and iNKT cells could partly confound zero-insertion analyses.

Unmatched junction bases numbered 10, after V lost 4 bases and J lost 4 bases. The V gene's germline CDR1 is SGHDT and CDR2 YYEEEE. The CDR3 covers 15 residues. Unique molecular identifiers were present on cDNA, and template switching added a universal primer site. Each CDR3 protein gets one entry after TCRdb re-called the 5' RACE reads with MiXCR. The sample has about 790,000 distinct CDR3 sequences, about 18% seen once. This clonotype was recorded a few times. The antigen remains unidentified. These data were also reused for a study on T cells expressing NK-cell markers. In that study: Specificity for HCMV among expanded NKG2C+ T cell clones was not established.

The TCR was taken from a woman aged 18-29 years in good health. The sample comprised PBMCs. The chain is built from TRBV5-6 and TRBJ2-7; TRBD1 aligns across 8 bases. The CDR3 loop reads CASSASGTGPYEQYF. In DNA, the CDR3 is TGTGCCAGCAGCGCCTCCGGGACAGGTCCTTACGAGCAGTACTTC.